Included here is one T cell receptor (beta chain) sequence, with context. Its matching antigen is unknown. This record comes from a study of CD8 T cells in ankylosing spondylitis. Study results and caveats: Relatively scarce in peripheral blood, disease-linked clones were CD8+. In ankylosing spondylitis blood, a motif of several highly homologous TCR beta variants appeared characteristic.

The germline V gene encodes CDR1 SGHVS and CDR2 FQNEAQ. The CDR3 has 16 amino acids. With 3 bases clipped from V and 4 bases from J, the junction kept 3 bases outside the gene matches. TCRdb recomputed calls from the 5' RACE reads with MiXCR, one row per CDR3 protein. Among nearly 250,000 distinct CDR3 sequences listed, roughly 32% were seen once. The material sequenced was blood, either unsorted or a sorted T cell fraction (not recorded which). The chain is built from TRBV7-8 and TRBJ2-2, with TRBD1 identical over 12 bases. The receptor's source is a male donor with ankylosing spondylitis or in good health (not recorded which). CDR3 bases: TGTGCCAGCAGCTTTGGGACAGGGGGCCCCACCGGGGAGCTGTTTTTT. Translated, it gives CASSFGTGGPTGELFF. The whole variable domain, remainder taken from reference TRBV7-8 and TRBJ2-2, is GAGVSQSPRYKVAKRGQDVALRCDPISGHVSLFWYQQALGQGPEFLTYFQNEAQLDKSGLPSDRFFAERPEGSVSTLKIQRTQQEDSAVYLCASSFGTGGPTGELFFGEGSRLTVL.